This T cell receptor (beta chain) originates from a study of T cell responses to AZD1222 COVID-19 vaccine. The study, taken as a whole, reports: CD4 TCRs covered the whole spike, strongest at regions 160-218 and 743-854. Once two AZD1222 doses were given, Spike-specific TCR breadth and depth went up. Only five to seven individuals given AZD1222 were seropositive at baseline.

Of note for this clone: Its specificity is unknown.

This table comes from immunoSEQ multiplex PCR, and its TCRdb copy is limited to in-frame clones, with some not included. The sample carries about 140,000 clones, roughly 88% recorded once. The germline V gene encodes CDR1 MNHNY and CDR2 SVGAGI (reference sequence). With 10 bases removed from V and 5 bases from J, the gap between germline ends came to 14 bases. The CDR3 sequence is 12 residues long. Researchers grouped second doses given at about 4 or about 12 weeks into one pool. This TCR came from an adult who received the AZD1222 COVID-19 vaccine. The rearrangement joins TRBV6-6 to TRBJ1-1; the D is unclear. Sequences were derived from peripheral blood, sampled 28 days after the second AZD1222 dose. This CDR3 reads CATPLGVTEAFF. DNA of the CDR3: TGTGCCACTCCTCTTGGCGTGACTGAAGCTTTCTTT.